The T cell receptor beta chain described here comes from a study of shared clonotypes between healthy human individuals. Study-wide results and limits: Sorted-subset sequencing was shown by rarefaction to be incomplete despite large depth. Since donors were few, the genetic and exposure-history diversity represented was limited.

CDR1 is SGHVS and CDR2 is FQNEAQ in the germline V gene. V was shortened by 0 bases and J by 5 bases, with 4 bases between the two germline ends. CDR3 length: 13 residues. Concerning this clone itself: Its antigen remains unidentified.

Assay: immunoSEQ multiplex PCR; the TCRdb copy retains only in-frame clones and omits some. The sample has about 1.4 million clones, roughly 96% seen once; the top ten hold about 1.2%. Sequenced: naive CD4+ T cells sorted from blood. Subset denoted: CD45RA+ positively selected. This receptor was taken from a young man in good health. The J gene is TRBJ1-4, the V gene TRBV7-8, with unresolved D. The DNA of the CDR3 is TGTGCCAGCAGCTTAGCCGAAAATGAAAAACTGTTTTTT. Translated: CASSLAENEKLFF. Full variable domain (rest looked up from reference TRBV7-8 and TRBJ1-4): GAGVSQSPRYKVAKRGQDVALRCDPISGHVSLFWYQQALGQGPEFLTYFQNEAQLDKSGLPSDRFFAERPEGSVSTLKIQRTQQEDSAVYLCASSLAENEKLFFGSGTQLSVL.